This T cell receptor (beta chain) was recovered during a study of T cell repertoires in ileal Crohn's disease. Across the study: At surgery, about 36% of patients smoked, with median disease duration 7.9 years. Every patient was operated on for stricturing (about 60%) or penetrating (39%) complications. Postoperative therapy was given to about half: 11 thiopurines, some 18 anti-TNF agents. Study results and caveats: Compared with non-smokers, active smokers at surgery showed more clonal expansions.

CDR1 and CDR2 from the germline V gene are LNHDA and SQIVND (reference sequence). V gave up 0 bases and J gave up 4 bases, with 16 bases separating them. CDR3 size: 17 residues. Concerning this clone: The antigen is unknown.

Data came from immunoSEQ multiplex PCR; TCRdb stores just in-frame clones and leaves some out. The data contain 6,000 to 8,000 clones, approximately 80% of them singletons. The sample taken for sequencing was ileal tissue. The chain links TRBV19 to TRBJ1-5, with D perhaps TRBD1 (5 bases). The TCR sequence derives from an adult with Crohn's disease. The CDR3 spells CASSIESPRAGNQPQHF. CDR3 in DNA: TGTGCCAGTAGTATAGAATCCCCCAGGGCGGGGAATCAGCCCCAGCATTTT.